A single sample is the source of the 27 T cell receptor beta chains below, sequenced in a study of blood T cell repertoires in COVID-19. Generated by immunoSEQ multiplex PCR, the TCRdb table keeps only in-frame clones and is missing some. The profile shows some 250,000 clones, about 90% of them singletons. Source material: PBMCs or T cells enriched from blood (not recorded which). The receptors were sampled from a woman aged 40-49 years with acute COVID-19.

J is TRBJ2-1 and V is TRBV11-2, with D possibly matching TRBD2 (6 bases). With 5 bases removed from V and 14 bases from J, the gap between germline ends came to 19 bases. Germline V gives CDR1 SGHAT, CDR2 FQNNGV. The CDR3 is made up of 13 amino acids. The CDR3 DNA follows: TGTGCCAGCAGCCACGTTTCGGGGGAAGGAAAGTTCTTC. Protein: CASSHVSGEGKFF. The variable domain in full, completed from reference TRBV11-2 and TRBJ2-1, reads EAGVAQSPRYKIIEKRQSVAFWCNPISGHATLYWYQQILGQGPKLLIQFQNNGVVDDSQLPKDRFSAERLKGVDSTLKIQPAKLEDSAVYLCASSHVSGEGKFFGPGTRLTVL.

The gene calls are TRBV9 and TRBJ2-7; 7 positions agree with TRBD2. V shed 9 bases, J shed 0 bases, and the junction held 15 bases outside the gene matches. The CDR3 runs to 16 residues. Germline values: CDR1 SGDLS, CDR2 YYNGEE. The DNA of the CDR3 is TGTGCCACATCCACTCGCGGGGGAAACGTCTCCTACGAGCAGTACTTC. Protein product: CATSTRGGNVSYEQYF.

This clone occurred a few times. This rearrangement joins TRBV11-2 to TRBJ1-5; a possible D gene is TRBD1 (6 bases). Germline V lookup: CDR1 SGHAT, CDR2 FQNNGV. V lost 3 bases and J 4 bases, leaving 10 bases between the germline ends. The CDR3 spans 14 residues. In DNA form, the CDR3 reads TGTGCCAGCAGCTTCACAGGGATAAATCAGCCCCAGCATTTT. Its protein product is CASSFTGINQPQHF.

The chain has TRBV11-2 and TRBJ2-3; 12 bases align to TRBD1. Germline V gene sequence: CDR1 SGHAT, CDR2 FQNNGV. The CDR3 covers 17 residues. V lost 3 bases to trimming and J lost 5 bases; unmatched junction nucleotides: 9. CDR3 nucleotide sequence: TGTGCCAGCAGCTTTAGACCGGGACAGGGGGCATTAGATACGCAGTATTTT. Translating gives CASSFRPGQGALDTQYF.

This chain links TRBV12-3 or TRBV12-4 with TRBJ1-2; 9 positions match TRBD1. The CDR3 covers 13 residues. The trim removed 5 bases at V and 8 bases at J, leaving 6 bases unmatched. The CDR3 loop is CASSLGQGLGYTF. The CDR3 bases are TGTGCCAGCAGTCTGGGACAGGGCCTAGGCTACACCTTC.

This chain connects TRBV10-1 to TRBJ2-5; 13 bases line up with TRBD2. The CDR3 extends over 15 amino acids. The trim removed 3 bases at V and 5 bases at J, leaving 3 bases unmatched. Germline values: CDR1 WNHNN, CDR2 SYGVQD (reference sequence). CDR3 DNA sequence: TGCGCCAGCAGTGAAGGACTAGCGGGAGTGGAGACCCAGTACTTC. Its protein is CASSEGLAGVETQYF.

In DNA, the CDR3 is TGTGCCAGCAGCCAAGATTGGGCAGCTGAAGCTTTCTTT. Its protein is CASSQDWAAEAFF. The chain is built from TRBV14 and TRBJ1-1; unclear D gene. The CDR3 runs to 13 residues. Looked up from germline, CDR1 is SGHDN and CDR2 is FVKESK. The germline V and J ends were trimmed by 0 bases and 6 bases, with 8 bases remaining between them.

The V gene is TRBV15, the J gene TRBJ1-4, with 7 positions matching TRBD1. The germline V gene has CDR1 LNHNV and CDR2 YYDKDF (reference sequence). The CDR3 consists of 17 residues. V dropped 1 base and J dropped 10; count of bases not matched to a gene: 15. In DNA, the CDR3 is TGTGCCACCAGCAGAGGCCGTGATCCGGGACAGACTCCAAAACTGTTTTTT. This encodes CATSRGRDPGQTPKLFF.

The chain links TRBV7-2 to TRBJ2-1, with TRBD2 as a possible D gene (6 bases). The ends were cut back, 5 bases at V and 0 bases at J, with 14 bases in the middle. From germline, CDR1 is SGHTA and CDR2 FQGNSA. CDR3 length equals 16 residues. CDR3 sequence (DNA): TGTGCCAGCAGCATATCTAGCGCCAGCTCCTACAATGAGCAGTTCTTC. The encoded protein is CASSISSASSYNEQFF.

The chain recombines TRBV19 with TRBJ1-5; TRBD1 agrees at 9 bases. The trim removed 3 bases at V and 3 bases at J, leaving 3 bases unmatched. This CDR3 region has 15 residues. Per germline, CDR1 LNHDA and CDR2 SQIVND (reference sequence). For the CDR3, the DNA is TGTGCCAGTAGTATCCGGGACAGGGTCAATCAGCCCCAGCATTTT. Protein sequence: CASSIRDRVNQPQHF.

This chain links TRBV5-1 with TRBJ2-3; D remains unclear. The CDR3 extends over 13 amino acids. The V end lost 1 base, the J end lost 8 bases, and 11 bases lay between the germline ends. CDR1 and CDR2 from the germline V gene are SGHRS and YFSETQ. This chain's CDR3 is CASSLLGDFTQYF. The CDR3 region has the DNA TGCGCCAGCAGCTTGTTGGGTGACTTTACGCAGTATTTT.

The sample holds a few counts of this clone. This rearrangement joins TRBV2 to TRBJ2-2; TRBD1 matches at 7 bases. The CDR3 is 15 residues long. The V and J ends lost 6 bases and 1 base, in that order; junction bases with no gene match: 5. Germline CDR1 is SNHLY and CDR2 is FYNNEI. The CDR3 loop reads CASSGRDRNTGELFF. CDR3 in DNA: TGTGCCAGCAGCGGAAGGGACAGGAACACCGGGGAGCTGTTTTTT.

Here the CDR3 DNA reads TGTGCCAGCAGTTACCGAAAGGGGTCTGGGGCCAACGTCCTGACTTTC. Its translation: CASSYRKGSGANVLTF. The gene calls are TRBV6-5 and TRBJ2-6, with a tentative D call TRBD1 (5 bases). Germline values: CDR1 MNHEY, CDR2 SVGAGI. Trimming removed 2 bases at V and 1 base at J, with 9 bases between. The CDR3 runs 16 residues.

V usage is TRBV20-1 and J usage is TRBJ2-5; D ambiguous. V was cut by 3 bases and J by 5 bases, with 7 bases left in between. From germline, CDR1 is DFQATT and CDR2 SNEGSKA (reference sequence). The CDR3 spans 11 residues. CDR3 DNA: TGCAGTGCTAGGGAGTTTGAGACCCAGTACTTC. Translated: CSAREFETQYF.

CDR3 region: CASSTRTGTGNTIYF. CDR3 bases: TGTGCCAGCAGTACCCGGACAGGGACTGGAAACACCATATATTTT. The chain carries TRBV27 and TRBJ1-3, with 8 bases lining up with TRBD1. Germline CDR1 is MNHEY and CDR2 is SMNVEV (reference sequence). V was pared by 5 bases and J by 2 bases, with 5 bases of the junction left unmatched. The CDR3 has 15 amino acids.

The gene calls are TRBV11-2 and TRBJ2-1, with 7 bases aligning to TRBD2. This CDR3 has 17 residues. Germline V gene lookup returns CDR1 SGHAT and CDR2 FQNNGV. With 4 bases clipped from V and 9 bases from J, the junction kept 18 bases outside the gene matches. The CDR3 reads CASSYDTYLGGRVEQFF. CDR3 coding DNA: TGTGCCAGCAGCTACGACACCTACTTGGGCGGGAGAGTTGAGCAGTTCTTC.

The CDR3 bases are TGTGCCAGCAGCGACTTCGGGACTAGCGGTGACAATGAGCAGTTCTTC. It codes for CASSDFGTSGDNEQFF. The chain joins TRBV13 to TRBJ2-1; the match to TRBD2 covers 11 bases. Germline V gene lookup returns CDR1 PRHDT and CDR2 FYEKMQ (reference sequence). This CDR3 comprises 16 residues. The junction had 8 bases not matched to a gene; V was cut back by 5 bases and J by 5 bases.

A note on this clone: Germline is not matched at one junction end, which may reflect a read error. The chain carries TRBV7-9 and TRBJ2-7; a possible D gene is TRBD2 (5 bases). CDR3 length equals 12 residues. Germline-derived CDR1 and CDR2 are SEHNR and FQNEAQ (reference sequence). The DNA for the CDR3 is TGTGCCAGCAGCTTAGGTGAGGGCGGTCGCCACTTC. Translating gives CASSLGEGGRHF.

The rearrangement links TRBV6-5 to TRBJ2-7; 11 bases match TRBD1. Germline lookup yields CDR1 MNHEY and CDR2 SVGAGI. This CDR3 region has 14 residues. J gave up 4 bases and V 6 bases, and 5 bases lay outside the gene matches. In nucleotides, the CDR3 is TGTGCCAGCAGCCTGGGACAGGGGGTTTACGAGCAGTACTTC. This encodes CASSLGQGVYEQYF.

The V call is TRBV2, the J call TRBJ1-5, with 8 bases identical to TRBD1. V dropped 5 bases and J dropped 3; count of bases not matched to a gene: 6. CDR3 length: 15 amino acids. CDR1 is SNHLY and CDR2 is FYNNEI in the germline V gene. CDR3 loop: CASSLDRGHNQPQHF. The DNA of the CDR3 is TGTGCCAGCAGTCTAGACAGGGGTCACAATCAGCCCCAGCATTTT. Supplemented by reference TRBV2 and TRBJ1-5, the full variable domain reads EPEVTQTPSHQVTQMGQEVILRCVPISNHLYFYWYRQILGQKVEFLVSFYNNEISEKSEIFDDQFSVERPDGSNFTLKIRSTKLEDSAMYFCASSLDRGHNQPQHFGDGTRLSIL.

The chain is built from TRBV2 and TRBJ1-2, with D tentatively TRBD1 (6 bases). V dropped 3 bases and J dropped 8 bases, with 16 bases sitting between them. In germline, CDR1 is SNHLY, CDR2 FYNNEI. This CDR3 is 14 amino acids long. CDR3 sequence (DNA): TGTGCCAGCAGTGATTTGGACAGCATAAAGGGCTACACCTTC. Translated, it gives CASSDLDSIKGYTF.

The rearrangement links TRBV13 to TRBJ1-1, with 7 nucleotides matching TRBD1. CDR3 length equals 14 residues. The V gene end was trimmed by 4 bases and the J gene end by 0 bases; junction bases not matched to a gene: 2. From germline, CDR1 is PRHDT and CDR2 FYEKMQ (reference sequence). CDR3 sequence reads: CASSSGQMNTEAFF. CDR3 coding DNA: TGTGCCAGCAGCTCGGGACAGATGAACACTGAAGCTTTCTTT. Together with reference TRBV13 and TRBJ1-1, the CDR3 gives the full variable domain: AAGVIQSPRHLIKEKRETATLKCYPIPRHDTVYWYQQGPGQDPQFLISFYEKMQSDKGSIPDRFSAQQFSDYHSELNMSSLELGDSALYFCASSSGQMNTEAFFGQGTRLTVV.

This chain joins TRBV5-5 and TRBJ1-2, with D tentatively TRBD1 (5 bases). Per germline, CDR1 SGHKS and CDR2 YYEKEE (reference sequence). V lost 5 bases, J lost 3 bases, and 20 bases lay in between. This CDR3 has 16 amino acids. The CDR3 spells CASSSRYSGGDYGYTF. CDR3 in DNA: TGTGCCAGCAGTTCAAGATACTCTGGAGGGGACTATGGCTACACCTTC.

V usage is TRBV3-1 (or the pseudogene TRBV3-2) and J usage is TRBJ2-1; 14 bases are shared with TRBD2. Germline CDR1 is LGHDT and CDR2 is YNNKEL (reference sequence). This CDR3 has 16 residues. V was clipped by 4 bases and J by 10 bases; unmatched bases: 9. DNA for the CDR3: TGTGCCAGCAGCCGTAGACTAGCGGGAGGGCCTGGGGAGCAGTTCTTC. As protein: CASSRRLAGGPGEQFF.

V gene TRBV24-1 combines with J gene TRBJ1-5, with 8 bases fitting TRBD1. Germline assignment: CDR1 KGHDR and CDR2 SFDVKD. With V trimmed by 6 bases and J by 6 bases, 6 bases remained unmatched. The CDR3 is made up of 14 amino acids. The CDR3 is CATSTGGKSQPQHF. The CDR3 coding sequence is TGTGCCACCAGTACAGGGGGGAAGAGTCAGCCCCAGCATTTT.

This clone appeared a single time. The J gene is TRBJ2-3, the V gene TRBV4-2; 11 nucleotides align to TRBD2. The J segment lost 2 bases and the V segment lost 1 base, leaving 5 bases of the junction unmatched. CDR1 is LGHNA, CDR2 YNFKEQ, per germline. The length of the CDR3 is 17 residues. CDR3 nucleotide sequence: TGTGCCAGCAGCCAAGGCAGACTAGCGGGACCCACAGATACGCAGTATTTT. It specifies CASSQGRLAGPTDTQYF.

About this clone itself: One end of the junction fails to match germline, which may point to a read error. CDR3 residues: CATSRTVREAQYF. DNA for the CDR3: TGTGCCACCAGCAGGACAGTAAGAGAGGCCCAGTACTTC. This sequence joins TRBV15 and TRBJ2-5, with D possibly being TRBD1 (5 bases). The germline V gene encodes CDR1 LNHNV and CDR2 YYDKDF (reference sequence). CDR3 length: 13 amino acids.